The 12 T cell receptor beta chains given below trace back to one sample, sequenced in a study of neurological immune-mediated disorders. In TCRdb, the 5' RACE reads were re-called with MiXCR into one record per CDR3 protein. The sample includes approximately 74,000 distinct CDR3 sequences, under 10% seen only once; the top ten take about 1.7%. Sequencing was performed on PBMCs. The receptor source for this set is a man aged 50 or older in good health.

This chain joins TRBV2 and TRBJ1-2; D is ambiguous. The V gene's germline CDR1 is SNHLY and CDR2 FYNNEI. With 5 bases removed from V and 0 bases from J, the gap between germline ends came to 13 bases. The CDR3 runs to 15 residues. DNA of the CDR3: TGTGCCAGCAGTCTATCACAAGGGCCTAACTATGGCTACACCTTC. It is translated as CASSLSQGPNYGYTF.

In its sample, this clonotype was seen many times. The chain uses TRBV7-9 and TRBJ2-7; D is unclear. Trimming took off 4 bases at V and 3 bases at J, with 16 bases between the two ends. This CDR3 is built from 15 residues. Germline CDR1 SEHNR, CDR2 FQNEAQ (reference sequence). Written as DNA, the CDR3 is TGTGCCAGCAGCTCGAATCCGGGTTCCAGCTACGAGCAGTACTTC. Translating gives CASSSNPGSSYEQYF.

This clonotype showed up many times. The chain is built from TRBV5-1 and TRBJ2-3; 8 nucleotides match TRBD2. The CDR3 is made up of 15 amino acids. Germline lookup yields CDR1 SGHRS and CDR2 YFSETQ. The trim removed 5 bases at V and 0 bases at J, leaving 5 bases unmatched. The CDR3 spells CASRRGGTSTDTQYF. The CDR3, as DNA: TGCGCCAGCAGGCGCGGGGGGACTAGCACAGATACGCAGTATTTT.

This clonotype was observed many times. The V call is TRBV9, the J call TRBJ2-5; 9 bases are shared with TRBD2. The CDR3 totals 15 residues. The J segment lost 1 base and the V segment lost 4 bases, leaving 5 bases of the junction unmatched. CDR1 is SGDLS, CDR2 YYNGEE, per germline. The CDR3 nucleotides are TGTGCCAGCAGCAATAGCGGGAGCGGCCAAGAGACCCAGTACTTC. Protein sequence: CASSNSGSGQETQYF. The full variable domain, completed using reference TRBV9 and TRBJ2-5, is DSGVTQTPKHLITATGQRVTLRCSPRSGDLSVYWYQQSLDQGLQFLIQYYNGEERAKGNILERFSAQQFPDLHSELNLSSLELGDSALYFCASSNSGSGQETQYFGPGTRLLVL.

This clonotype showed up many times. The gene calls are TRBV20-1 and TRBJ2-3; 10 bases map to TRBD2. This CDR3 region has 15 residues. Germline CDR1 reads DFQATT; CDR2 reads SNEGSKA (reference sequence). V trimming: 4 bases; J trimming: 0 bases; junction bases outside the gene matches: 4. CDR3 bases: TGCAGTGCTAAACGAGCGGGAGGGAGCACAGATACGCAGTATTTT. It yields the protein CSAKRAGGSTDTQYF.

This clonotype has ten or more counts. The genes are TRBV5-5 and TRBJ1-2; D unclear. The V end was cut by 0 bases, the J end by 4 bases, with 10 bases between. This CDR3 has 14 residues. Germline CDR1 and CDR2: SGHKS and YYEKEE (reference sequence). The DNA for the CDR3 is TGTGCCAGCAGCTTGGAGTGGGGTGTCTATGGCTACACCTTC. This gives the protein CASSLEWGVYGYTF.

This clonotype was seen only a few times. V is TRBV20-1 and J is TRBJ2-7; TRBD1 agrees at 7 bases. Germline V gene lookup returns CDR1 DFQATT and CDR2 SNEGSKA (reference sequence). J lost 0 bases, V lost 2 bases, and 7 bases had no gene match. There are 15 residues in the CDR3. CDR3 DNA sequence: TGCAGTGCTAGACCGCACAGGGGTAGCTCCTACGAGCAGTACTTC. Translating it yields CSARPHRGSSYEQYF.

This clonotype was observed many times. The chain carries TRBV12-3 or TRBV12-4 and TRBJ2-7, with D unclear. The V gene lost 6 bases and the J gene lost 2 bases, with 11 bases spanning the gap. The CDR3 contains 13 residues. The CDR3 DNA is TGTGCCAGCAGCCCTGCGAAAACCTACGAGCAGTACTTC. This encodes CASSPAKTYEQYF.

The chain uses TRBV29-1 and TRBJ2-5; 7 positions agree with TRBD2. Trimming at V came to 7 bases and at J to 2 bases, leaving 13 bases not matched to a gene. This CDR3 comprises 15 residues. CDR1 and CDR2 from the germline V gene are SQVTM and ANQGSEA. CDR3 region: CSGLGSSGIQETQYF. CDR3 coding DNA: TGCAGCGGTTTGGGGTCCAGCGGGATTCAAGAGACCCAGTACTTC. Looking up the rest from reference TRBV29-1 and TRBJ2-5 gives the full variable domain: SAVISQKPSRDICQRGTSLTIQCQVDSQVTMMFWYRQQPGQSLTLIATANQGSEATYESGFVIDKFPISRPNLTFSTLTVSNMSPEDSSIYLCSGLGSSGIQETQYFGPGTRLLVL.

This clonotype was recorded at least ten times. The CDR3 loop is CASSLGHLNTGELFF. In nucleotides, the CDR3 is TGTGCCAGCAGTTTGGGGCACCTGAACACCGGGGAGCTGTTTTTT. The gene calls are TRBV12-3 or TRBV12-4 and TRBJ2-2, with D maybe TRBD1 (5 bases). Trimming took off 3 bases at V and 1 base at J, with 9 bases between the two ends. This CDR3 has 15 residues.

This clonotype occurred many times. The rearrangement uses TRBV7-2 and TRBJ2-1, with TRBD2 matching 7 bases. The CDR3 extends over 16 amino acids. The junction had 11 bases not matched to a gene; V was cut back by 5 bases and J by 4 bases. Germline CDR1 and CDR2: SGHTA and FQGNSA. In nucleotides, the CDR3 is TGTGCCAGCAGCCCCCGGGGGGAGGGCGGGTACAATGAGCAGTTCTTC. Its translation is CASSPRGEGGYNEQFF. Full variable domain (rest looked up from reference TRBV7-2 and TRBJ2-1): GAGVSQSPSNKVTEKGKDVELRCDPISGHTALYWYRQSLGQGLEFLIYFQGNSAPDKSGLPSDRFSAERTGGSVSTLTIQRTQQEDSAVYLCASSPRGEGGYNEQFFGPGTRLTVL.

This clonotype was observed many times. This sequence joins TRBV10-3 and TRBJ2-3; the D gene is possibly TRBD2 (6 bases). This CDR3 spans 13 amino acids. Germline values: CDR1 ENHRY, CDR2 SYGVKD. V dropped 10 bases and J dropped 4 bases, with 15 bases sitting between them. Written as DNA, the CDR3 is TGTGCCACGGGCTGGGGCGGGGCAGATACGCAGTATTTT. Amino acids: CATGWGGADTQYF.